This passage covers 7 T cell receptor beta chains from one sample sequenced in a study of T cell responses to AZD1222 COVID-19 vaccine. Using immunoSEQ multiplex PCR, the repertoire was profiled, and TCRdb retains in-frame clones only, with some absent. The sample holds about 75,000 clones, about nine tenths seen once. Sample: peripheral blood, taken 28 days after the second AZD1222 dose. These receptors came from an adult who received the AZD1222 COVID-19 vaccine.

This clone has only a few counts. The V gene is TRBV7-8, the J gene TRBJ2-1, with a tentative D call TRBD1 (7 bases). CDR1 and CDR2 (germline): SGHVS, FQNEAQ. The CDR3 totals 17 residues. V was trimmed by 5 bases and J by 5 bases, leaving 22 bases between them. CDR3 nucleotides: TGTGCCAGCAGCGCACCGAGGAGGGGGCGAGCGGACAATGAGCAGTTCTTC. The encoded protein is CASSAPRRGRADNEQFF. Combining the CDR3 with reference TRBV7-8 and TRBJ2-1 gives the whole variable domain GAGVSQSPRYKVAKRGQDVALRCDPISGHVSLFWYQQALGQGPEFLTYFQNEAQLDKSGLPSDRFFAERPEGSVSTLKIQRTQQEDSAVYLCASSAPRRGRADNEQFFGPGTRLTVL.

The rearrangement uses TRBV6-5 and TRBJ2-1, with D unresolved. Trimming removed 6 bases at V and 1 base at J, with 13 bases between. This CDR3 comprises 15 residues. Germline lookup yields CDR1 MNHEY and CDR2 SVGAGI. The CDR3 bases are TGTGCCAGCAGAAATTCCAGGTATTCCTACAATGAGCAGTTCTTC. It translates to CASRNSRYSYNEQFF.

This clone was seen only once. The gene calls are TRBV27 and TRBJ2-7, with no clear D. The V gene's germline CDR1 is MNHEY and CDR2 SMNVEV (reference sequence). V was clipped by 8 bases and J by 2 bases, with 10 bases between them. This CDR3 spans 12 amino acids. CDR3 bases: TGTGCCAGCGGTACTATCCCCTACGAGCAGTACTTC. Its protein is CASGTIPYEQYF.

The gene calls are TRBV30 and TRBJ1-4; the D is unclear. Trimming took off 1 base at V and 7 bases at J, with 7 bases between the two ends. This CDR3 is 12 amino acids long. CDR1 is GTSNPN and CDR2 is SVGIG in the germline V gene (reference sequence). The CDR3 DNA reads as TGTGCCTGGAGTGAAAAAGGTGAAAAACTGTTTTTT. It encodes CAWSEKGEKLFF.

The rearrangement joins TRBV5-1 to TRBJ2-4; D is ambiguous. The germline V gene encodes CDR1 SGHRS and CDR2 YFSETQ. There are 15 residues in the CDR3. Trimming removed 1 base from V and 0 bases from J, with 8 bases in between. The CDR3 DNA sequence: TGCGCCAGCAGCTTGACCCAAGGAGCCAAAAACATTCAGTACTTC. This encodes CASSLTQGAKNIQYF.

V usage is TRBV6-6 and J usage is TRBJ1-2, with 8 nucleotides matching TRBD1. The J segment lost 6 bases and the V segment lost 6 bases, leaving 6 bases of the junction unmatched. The CDR3 totals 13 residues. In germline, CDR1 is MNHNY, CDR2 SVGAGI (reference sequence). This CDR3 is CASSPTGDHGYTF. The DNA of the CDR3 is TGTGCCAGCAGCCCGACAGGGGACCATGGCTACACCTTC.

This chain joins TRBV6-6 and TRBJ1-5, with D uncertain. The CDR3 length is 14 residues. The V end was cut by 3 bases, the J end by 4 bases, with 10 bases between. CDR1 MNHNY and CDR2 SVGAGI come from the germline V gene (reference sequence). The chain's CDR3 is CASSYRAENQPQHF. The CDR3 DNA is TGTGCCAGCAGTTATAGGGCCGAGAATCAGCCCCAGCATTTT.